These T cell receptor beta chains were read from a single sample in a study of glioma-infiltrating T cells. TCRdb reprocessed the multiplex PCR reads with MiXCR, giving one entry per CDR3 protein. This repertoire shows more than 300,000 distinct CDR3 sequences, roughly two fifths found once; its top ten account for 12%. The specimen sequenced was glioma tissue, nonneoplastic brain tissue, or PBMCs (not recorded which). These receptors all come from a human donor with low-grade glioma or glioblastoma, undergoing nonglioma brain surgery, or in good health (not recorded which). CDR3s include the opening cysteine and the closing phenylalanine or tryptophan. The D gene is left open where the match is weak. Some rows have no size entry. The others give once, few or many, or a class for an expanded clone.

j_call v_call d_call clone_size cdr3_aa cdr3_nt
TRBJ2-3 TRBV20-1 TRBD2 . CSAIGLAGGPGTDTQYF TGCAGTGCTATTGGACTAGCGGGAGGGCCAGGTACGGATACGCAGTATTTT
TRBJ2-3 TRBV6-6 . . CASSYPGHSSTDTQYF TGTGCCAGCAGTTATCCCGGACACTCTAGCACAGATACGCAGTATTTT
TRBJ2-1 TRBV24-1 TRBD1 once CATSRQGHSEQFF TGTGCCACCAGCCGACAGGGCCACAGTGAGCAGTTCTTC
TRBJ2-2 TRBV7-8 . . CASTAYYGNPTGELFF TGTGCCAGCACCGCTTATTACGGGAACCCCACCGGGGAGCTGTTTTTT
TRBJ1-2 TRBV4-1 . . CASSQDPGGGGGYTF TGCGCCAGCAGCCAAGATCCCGGCGGGGGCGGGGGCTACACCTTC
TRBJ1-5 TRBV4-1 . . CASSQGFQPQHF TGCGCCAGCAGCCAAGGCTTTCAGCCCCAGCATTTT
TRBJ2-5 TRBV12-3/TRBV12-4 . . CASNPGPIQETQYF TGTGCCAGCAACCCTGGACCGATCCAAGAGACCCAGTACTTC
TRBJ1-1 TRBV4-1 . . CASSRRGGVLNTEAFF TGCGCCAGCAGCCGGAGGGGGGGGGTCCTAAACACTGAAGCTTTCTTT
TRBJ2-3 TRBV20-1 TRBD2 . CSSLTGGADTQYF TGCAGTTCCCTCACGGGAGGGGCAGATACGCAGTATTTT
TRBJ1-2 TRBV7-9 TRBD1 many CASSSRPGQPSYGYTF TGTGCCAGCAGCTCTAGACCGGGACAGCCAAGCTATGGCTACACCTTC
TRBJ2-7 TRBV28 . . CASSSRDSFHF TGTGCCAGCAGTTCGCGGGACTCATTCCATTTC
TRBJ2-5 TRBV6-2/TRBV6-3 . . CASSYLNGPQETQYF TGTGCCAGCAGTTACCTTAACGGGCCCCAAGAGACCCAGTACTTC
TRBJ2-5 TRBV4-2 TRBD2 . CASTQLAGIQETQYF TGTGCCAGCACACAGCTAGCGGGAATCCAAGAGACCCAGTACTTC
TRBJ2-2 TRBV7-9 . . CASSLGLVTSTGELFF TGTGCCAGCAGCTTAGGGCTAGTGACGAGCACCGGGGAGCTGTTTTTT
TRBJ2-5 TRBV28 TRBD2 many CASRRAGGGETQYF TGTGCCAGCAGGAGAGCGGGAGGGGGTGAGACCCAGTACTTC
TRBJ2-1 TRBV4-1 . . CASSQGDGRNSYNEQFF TGCGCCAGCAGCCAAGGGGATGGAAGAAACTCCTACAATGAGCAGTTCTTC
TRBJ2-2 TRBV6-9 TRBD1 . CAGSYSRDRGTGELFF TGTGCCGGCAGTTATTCCCGGGACAGGGGAACCGGGGAGCTGTTTTTT
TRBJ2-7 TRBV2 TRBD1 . CASSDDRGEQYF TGTGCCAGCAGTGACGACAGGGGCGAGCAGTACTTC
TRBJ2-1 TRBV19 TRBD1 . CASSRRGTGALRFYNEQFF TGTGCCAGTTCTAGAAGGGGGACAGGGGCACTTCGTTTCTACAATGAGCAGTTCTTC
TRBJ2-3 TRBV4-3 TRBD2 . CASAGRGFGDTQYF TGCGCCAGTGCCGGGAGGGGGTTCGGAGATACGCAGTATTTT
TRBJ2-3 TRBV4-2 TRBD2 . CASSLWVPTGTSGTGGDTQYF TGTGCCAGCAGCCTATGGGTACCGACGGGGACTAGCGGAACGGGTGGGGATACGCAGTATTTT
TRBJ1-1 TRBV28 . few CASSLWGAVEAFF TGTGCCAGCAGTTTATGGGGGGCTGTTGAAGCTTTCTTT
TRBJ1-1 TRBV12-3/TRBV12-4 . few CASSLWQSTEAFF TGTGCCAGCAGTTTATGGCAGAGCACTGAAGCTTTCTTT
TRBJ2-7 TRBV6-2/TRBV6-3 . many CASSAAAVRKQYF TGTGCCAGCAGTGCGGCGGCCGTACGTAAGCAGTACTTC
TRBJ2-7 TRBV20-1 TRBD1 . CSARVPPGTAYEQYF TGCAGTGCTAGAGTGCCACCCGGGACAGCCTACGAGCAGTACTTC
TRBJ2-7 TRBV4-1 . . CASSQGELLGSEQYF TGCGCCAGCAGCCAAGGAGAATTGCTAGGAAGCGAGCAGTACTTC
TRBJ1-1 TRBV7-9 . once CAGSQGQEAFF TGTGCCGGCAGTCAAGGCCAAGAAGCTTTCTTT
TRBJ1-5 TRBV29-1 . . CSVVVDRENQPQHF TGCAGCGTTGTGGTTGACAGAGAGAATCAGCCCCAGCATTTT
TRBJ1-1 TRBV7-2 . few CASSSQGIGGFF TGTGCCAGCAGCTCCCAAGGGATTGGTGGTTTCTTT
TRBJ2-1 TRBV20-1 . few CSAREVAGPGDEQFF TGCAGTGCTAGAGAGGTAGCGGGTCCAGGGGATGAGCAGTTCTTC
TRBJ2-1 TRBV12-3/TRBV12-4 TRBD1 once CASSSGQGAGYEQFF TGTGCCAGCTCCTCGGGACAGGGGGCGGGATATGAGCAGTTCTTC
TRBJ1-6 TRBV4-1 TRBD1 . CASSQDGTGSLHF TGCGCCAGCAGCCAAGACGGGACAGGGAGCCTCCACTTT
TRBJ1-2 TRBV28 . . CASRKHNPRRNGYTF TGTGCCAGCAGAAAACATAACCCCAGGAGGAATGGCTACACCTTC
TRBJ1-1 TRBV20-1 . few CSASLRGMNTEAFF TGCAGTGCTAGCCTCAGGGGAATGAACACTGAAGCTTTCTTT
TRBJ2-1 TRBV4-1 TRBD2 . CASSQDPSGRARNEQFF TGCGCCAGCAGCCAAGACCCCTCCGGGAGGGCGCGCAATGAGCAGTTCTTC
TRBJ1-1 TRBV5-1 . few CASSLEVGEVHTEAFF TGCGCCAGCAGCTTGGAAGTCGGGGAGGTGCACACTGAAGCTTTCTTT
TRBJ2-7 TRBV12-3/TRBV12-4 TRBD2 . CASRPIAGSLQYF TGTGCCAGCAGACCTATAGCGGGATCCCTCCAGTACTTC
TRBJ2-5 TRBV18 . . CASSRLGTYQETQYF TGTGCCAGCTCACGATTGGGGACATACCAAGAGACCCAGTACTTC
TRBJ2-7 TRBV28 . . CASSPGQTSEQYF TGTGCCAGCAGCCCCGGACAAACCTCCGAGCAGTACTTC
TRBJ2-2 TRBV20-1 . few CSAHQGGSITGELFF TGCAGTGCCCATCAGGGGGGGAGTATCACCGGGGAGCTGTTTTTT
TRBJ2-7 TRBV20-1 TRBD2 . CSASGGPLYEQYF TGCAGTGCTTCGGGAGGGCCCCTTTACGAGCAGTACTTC
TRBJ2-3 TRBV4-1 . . CASSQELGRGTSSDASTDTQYF TGCGCCAGCAGCCAAGAATTAGGTCGAGGGACATCCAGCGACGCAAGCACAGATACGCAGTATTTT
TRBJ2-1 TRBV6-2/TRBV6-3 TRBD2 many CASSAGTSAPKNNEQFF TGTGCCAGCAGCGCCGGGACTAGCGCTCCTAAGAACAATGAGCAGTTCTTC
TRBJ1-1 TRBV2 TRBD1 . CASKVDRSNAEAFF TGTGCCAGCAAAGTGGACAGGTCTAACGCTGAAGCTTTCTTT
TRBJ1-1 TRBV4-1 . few CASSQDQTENTEAFF TGCGCCAGCAGCCAAGATCAGACGGAGAACACTGAAGCTTTCTTT
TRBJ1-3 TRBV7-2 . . CASSLWAGAGNTIYF TGTGCCAGCAGCTTATGGGCAGGTGCTGGAAACACCATATATTTT
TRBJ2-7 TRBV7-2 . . CANSYRPGIAYEQYF TGTGCCAACAGCTATAGACCGGGTATAGCCTACGAGCAGTACTTC
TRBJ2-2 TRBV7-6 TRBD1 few CASSLDRTGLTRTGELFF TGTGCCAGCAGCTTAGATAGGACAGGGCTCACGAGGACCGGGGAGCTGTTTTTT
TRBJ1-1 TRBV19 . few CASRNRVGTEAFF TGTGCCAGCAGAAACAGGGTAGGGACTGAAGCTTTCTTT
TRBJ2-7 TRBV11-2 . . CASSLVSLSYEQYF TGTGCCAGCAGCTTAGTAAGTTTATCCTACGAGCAGTACTTC
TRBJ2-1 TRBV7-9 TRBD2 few CASSLGGISGTYNEQFF TGTGCCAGCAGCTTAGGGGGGATTAGCGGGACCTACAATGAGCAGTTCTTC
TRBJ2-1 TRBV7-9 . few CASTSGTNYNEQFF TGTGCCAGCACCTCAGGGACCAATTACAATGAGCAGTTCTTC
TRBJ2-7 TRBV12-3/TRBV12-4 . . CASSPKVQQYF TGTGCCAGCAGTCCGAAAGTGCAGCAGTACTTC
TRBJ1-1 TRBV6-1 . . CAISAGRTEAFF TGTGCCATCAGTGCGGGTCGAACTGAAGCTTTCTTT
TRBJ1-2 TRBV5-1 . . CASSLAGRAYGYTF TGCGCCAGCAGCTTGGCGGGGAGGGCCTATGGCTACACCTTC
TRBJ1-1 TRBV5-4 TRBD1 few CASSLDRVNTEAFF TGTGCCAGCAGCCTGGACAGGGTGAACACTGAAGCTTTCTTT
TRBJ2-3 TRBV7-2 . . CASSLRWGSNPDTQYF TGTGCCAGCAGCTTACGTTGGGGGAGTAACCCAGATACGCAGTATTTT
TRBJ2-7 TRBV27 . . CASMGRGVHEQYF TGTGCCAGCATGGGCAGGGGGGTCCACGAGCAGTACTTC
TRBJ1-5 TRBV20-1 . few CSAKREDDQPQHF TGCAGTGCGAAGAGGGAGGACGATCAGCCCCAGCATTTT
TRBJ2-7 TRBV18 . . CASSSPANEQYF TGTGCCAGCTCATCCCCAGCCAACGAGCAGTACTTC